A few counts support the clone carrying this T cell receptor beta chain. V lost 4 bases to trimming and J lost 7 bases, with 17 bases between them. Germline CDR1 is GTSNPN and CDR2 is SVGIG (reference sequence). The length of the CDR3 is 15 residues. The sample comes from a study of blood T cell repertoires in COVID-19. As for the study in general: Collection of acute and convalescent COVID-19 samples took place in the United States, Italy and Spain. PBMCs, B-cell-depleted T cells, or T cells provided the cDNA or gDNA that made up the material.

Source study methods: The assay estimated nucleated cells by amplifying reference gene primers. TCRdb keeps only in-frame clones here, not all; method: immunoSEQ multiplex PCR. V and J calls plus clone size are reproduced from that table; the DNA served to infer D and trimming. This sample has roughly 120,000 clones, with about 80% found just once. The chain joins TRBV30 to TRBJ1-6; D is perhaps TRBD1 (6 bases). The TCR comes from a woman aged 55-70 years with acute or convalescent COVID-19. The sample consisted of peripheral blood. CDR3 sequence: CAWKGTGTWNSPLHF. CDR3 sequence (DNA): TGTGCCTGGAAAGGAACCGGGACATGGAATTCACCCCTCCACTTT.